Below, 4 T cell receptor beta chains from the same sample are listed, as sequenced in a study of cytomegalovirus exposure and HLA in healthy donors. The PCR used 60 Vbeta and 13 Jbeta primers. TCRdb's table, derived via immunoSEQ multiplex PCR, lists solely in-frame clones and lacks some. Among over 70,000 clones, around three quarters were seen once, and the ten largest hold approximately 1.5%. The source material was PBMCs. These receptors originate from a male donor in good health and CMV-seronegative.

The chain couples TRBV6-5 to TRBJ2-3; D may be TRBD2 (5 bases). This CDR3 has 13 amino acids. Germline V lookup: CDR1 MNHEY, CDR2 SVGAGI. V was cut by 5 bases and J by 4 bases, with 10 bases left in between. For the CDR3, the DNA is TGTGCCAGCAGTGAAGCGGAGGCAGATACGCAGTATTTT. Its translation: CASSEAEADTQYF.

This chain joins TRBV5-1 and TRBJ2-2; 12 nucleotides match TRBD1. CDR3 length equals 16 residues. V lost 5 bases and J lost 4; bases outside the gene matches: 6. The germline gives CDR1 SGHRS, CDR2 YFSETQ. The CDR3 nucleotides are TGCGCCAGCAGTGGGGACAGGGGGCGCGGCACCGGGGAGCTGTTTTTT. Residues: CASSGDRGRGTGELFF.

V is TRBV4-1 and J is TRBJ2-1; D remains unclear. V was trimmed by 4 bases and J by 9 bases, leaving 22 bases between them. The CDR3 contains 16 residues. The germline gives CDR1 MGHRA, CDR2 YSYEKL. CDR3 region: CASSPPQSVVMGEQFF. In DNA, the CDR3 is TGCGCCAGCAGCCCCCCACAGTCTGTTGTTATGGGTGAGCAGTTCTTC.

The rearrangement uses TRBV9 and TRBJ1-5; no reliable D call. V lost 4 bases, J lost 8 bases, and 19 bases lay in between. The length of the CDR3 is 15 residues. The germline V gene has CDR1 SGDLS and CDR2 YYNGEE. The CDR3: CASSSGGLSYEPQHF. In nucleotides, the CDR3 is TGTGCCAGCAGCTCGGGAGGACTCTCGTACGAGCCCCAGCATTTT.